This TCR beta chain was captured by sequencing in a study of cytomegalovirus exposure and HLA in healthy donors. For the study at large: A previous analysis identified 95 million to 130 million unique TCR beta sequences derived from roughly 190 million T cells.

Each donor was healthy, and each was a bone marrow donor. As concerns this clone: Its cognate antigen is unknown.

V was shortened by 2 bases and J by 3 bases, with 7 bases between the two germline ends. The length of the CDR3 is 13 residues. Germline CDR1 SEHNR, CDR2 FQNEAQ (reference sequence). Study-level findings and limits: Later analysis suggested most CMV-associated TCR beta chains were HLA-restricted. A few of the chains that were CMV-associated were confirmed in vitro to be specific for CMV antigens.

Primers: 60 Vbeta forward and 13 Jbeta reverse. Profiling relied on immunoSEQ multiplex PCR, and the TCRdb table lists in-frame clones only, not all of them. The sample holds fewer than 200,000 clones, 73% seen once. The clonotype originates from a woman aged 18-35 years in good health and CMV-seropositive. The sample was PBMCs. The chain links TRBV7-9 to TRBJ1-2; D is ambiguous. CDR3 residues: CASSLPADYGYTF. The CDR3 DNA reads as TGTGCCAGCAGCTTACCAGCGGACTATGGCTACACCTTC.